This is a list of T cell receptor beta chains from one sample in a study of T cells in localized non-small cell lung cancer. Profiling relied on immunoSEQ multiplex PCR, and the TCRdb table lists in-frame clones only, not all of them. Here the sample spans under 3,500 clones, roughly a quarter being singletons. The sequenced sample was lung tumor tissue, obtained before any cancer treatment. These TCRs come from a woman aged 35-75 years with stage I lung adenocarcinoma. The CDR3 runs from the conserved cysteine through the conserved F or W. Fields, in order: CDR3 DNA, CDR3 protein, clone size, J gene, V gene, D gene. D genes are given only for firm matches. For some rows the clone size is stated as once, few or many, or as a class when expanded; others skip it.

CDR3 DNA: TGTGCCAGTAGTGTTATGGATACGCAGTATTTT; CDR3 protein: CASSVMDTQYF; clone size: -; J gene: TRBJ2-3; V gene: TRBV19; D gene: -
CDR3 DNA: TGTGCCTGGAGACGGAGAACTAATGAAAAACTGTTTTTT; CDR3 protein: CAWRRRTNEKLFF; clone size: -; J gene: TRBJ1-4; V gene: TRBV30; D gene: -
CDR3 DNA: TGTGCCAGCAGCTTCTGGGACAGGGGGGGCTACACCTTC; CDR3 protein: CASSFWDRGGYTF; clone size: -; J gene: TRBJ1-2; V gene: TRBV6-8; D gene: TRBD1
CDR3 DNA: TGCGCCAGCAGCTTGGAGGGGCGGCCACTCGAACCCCAGCATTTT; CDR3 protein: CASSLEGRPLEPQHF; clone size: -; J gene: TRBJ1-5; V gene: TRBV5-1; D gene: -
CDR3 DNA: TGTGCCAGCAGCTTACAGGCGGGCGGTACCGGGGACATTCAGTACTTC; CDR3 protein: CASSLQAGGTGDIQYF; clone size: -; J gene: TRBJ2-4; V gene: TRBV9; D gene: -
CDR3 DNA: TGCGCCAGCAGCCAGGCTGGGTACTATGGCTACACCTTC; CDR3 protein: CASSQAGYYGYTF; clone size: -; J gene: TRBJ1-2; V gene: TRBV4-1; D gene: -
CDR3 DNA: TGTGCCAGCAGACCCCTTGGGGACAGTATAAGGAATGAGCAGTTCTTC; CDR3 protein: CASRPLGDSIRNEQFF; clone size: -; J gene: TRBJ2-1; V gene: TRBV11-3; D gene: TRBD1
CDR3 DNA: TGTGCCAGCAGCTCAAACACGGGTATCAGGAACACTGAAGCTTTCTTT; CDR3 protein: CASSSNTGIRNTEAFF; clone size: many; J gene: TRBJ1-1; V gene: TRBV11-3; D gene: -
CDR3 DNA: TGTGCCAGCAGCTTTAGTTCCGGAACTTTCATGAACACTGAAGCTTTCTTT; CDR3 protein: CASSFSSGTFMNTEAFF; clone size: -; J gene: TRBJ1-1; V gene: TRBV11-3; D gene: -
CDR3 DNA: TGTGCCAGCAGCGTGGACAGGGGACCTCAGCCCCAGCATTTT; CDR3 protein: CASSVDRGPQPQHF; clone size: -; J gene: TRBJ1-5; V gene: TRBV6-8; D gene: TRBD1
CDR3 DNA: TGTGCCAGCAGCCCAAACTCACAGTACAATGAGCAGTTCTTC; CDR3 protein: CASSPNSQYNEQFF; clone size: -; J gene: TRBJ2-1; V gene: TRBV11-3; D gene: -
CDR3 DNA: TGTGCCAGCAGCCCGGGACGTTGGGGTGAAGCTTTCTTT; CDR3 protein: CASSPGRWGEAFF; clone size: few; J gene: TRBJ1-1; V gene: TRBV9; D gene: -
CDR3 DNA: TGTGCCAGCAGCTTGGTCCTGGGGGGTTATGGCTACACCTTC; CDR3 protein: CASSLVLGGYGYTF; clone size: few; J gene: TRBJ1-2; V gene: TRBV11-3; D gene: -
CDR3 DNA: TGCGCCAGCAGCCAAGAGCGGGGGGGGCAAGCCAATGAGCAGTTCTTC; CDR3 protein: CASSQERGGQANEQFF; clone size: -; J gene: TRBJ2-1; V gene: TRBV4-1; D gene: TRBD2
CDR3 DNA: TGTGCCAGCAAGTCCACGGGTTCACCCCTCCACTTT; CDR3 protein: CASKSTGSPLHF; clone size: few; J gene: TRBJ1-6; V gene: TRBV9; D gene: -
CDR3 DNA: TGTGCCAGCTCACCAACCCGGGGGAACTCCTACGAGCAGTACTTC; CDR3 protein: CASSPTRGNSYEQYF; clone size: -; J gene: TRBJ2-7; V gene: TRBV18; D gene: -
CDR3 DNA: TGTGCCAGTAGTTTAGGGACAGGGAGCTACGAGCAGTACTTC; CDR3 protein: CASSLGTGSYEQYF; clone size: medium-sized; J gene: TRBJ2-7; V gene: TRBV19; D gene: TRBD1
CDR3 DNA: TGTGCCAGTAGTATGGTGGGTTCGGGAACTGAAGCTTTCTTT; CDR3 protein: CASSMVGSGTEAFF; clone size: medium-sized; J gene: TRBJ1-1; V gene: TRBV19; D gene: -
CDR3 DNA: TGTGCCAGTAGTATGATCAACAGGGAGGGGTACGAGCAGTACTTC; CDR3 protein: CASSMINREGYEQYF; clone size: -; J gene: TRBJ2-7; V gene: TRBV19; D gene: -
CDR3 DNA: TGCGCCAGCAGCTCCCGGGACAGGGGCCCGAGGGAGACCCAGTACTTC; CDR3 protein: CASSSRDRGPRETQYF; clone size: few; J gene: TRBJ2-5; V gene: TRBV5-1; D gene: TRBD1
CDR3 DNA: TGTGCCAGCAGCTTAGGGCGGGATGGGTCACCCCTCCACTTT; CDR3 protein: CASSLGRDGSPLHF; clone size: -; J gene: TRBJ1-6; V gene: TRBV11-3; D gene: -
CDR3 DNA: TGTGCCAGCAGCCGGGGACTAGCGGGGGGCATAAGCTCCTACAATGAGCAGTTCTTC; CDR3 protein: CASSRGLAGGISSYNEQFF; clone size: -; J gene: TRBJ2-1; V gene: TRBV6-8; D gene: TRBD2
CDR3 DNA: TGCGCCAGCAGCCAAGAAGGAAGGACCCAGTACTTC; CDR3 protein: CASSQEGRTQYF; clone size: -; J gene: TRBJ2-5; V gene: TRBV4-1; D gene: -
CDR3 DNA: TGTGCCAGCGCCAAAGCGGTGGGGAGCACTACGAGGCAGTACTTC; CDR3 protein: CASAKAVGSTTRQYF; clone size: -; J gene: TRBJ2-7; V gene: TRBV11-3; D gene: -
CDR3 DNA: TGTGCCAGCAGCTTTCAGACAGGGGACACCGGGGAGCTGTTTTTT; CDR3 protein: CASSFQTGDTGELFF; clone size: many; J gene: TRBJ2-2; V gene: TRBV11-3; D gene: TRBD1
CDR3 DNA: TGTGCCAGCAGCTTATCCGCGGGGAACTATGGCTACACCTTC; CDR3 protein: CASSLSAGNYGYTF; clone size: -; J gene: TRBJ1-2; V gene: TRBV11-3; D gene: -
CDR3 DNA: TGTGCTAGTCCCCCGACTAGCGGCCCCACAGATACGCAGTATTTT; CDR3 protein: CASPPTSGPTDTQYF; clone size: -; J gene: TRBJ2-3; V gene: TRBV12-5; D gene: TRBD2
CDR3 DNA: TGTGCCAGCAGCTTGGCTAGGACAGGGTCCATGAACACTGAAGCTTTCTTT; CDR3 protein: CASSLARTGSMNTEAFF; clone size: medium-sized; J gene: TRBJ1-1; V gene: TRBV11-3; D gene: TRBD1
CDR3 DNA: TGTGCCAGCAGCTTCGGGACACCCCAAAGTGGTGGCTACACCTTC; CDR3 protein: CASSFGTPQSGGYTF; clone size: -; J gene: TRBJ1-2; V gene: TRBV9; D gene: -
CDR3 DNA: TGCAGCGGGGGGACTAGCGGAAGCGGGGAGCTGTTTTTT; CDR3 protein: CSGGTSGSGELFF; clone size: once; J gene: TRBJ2-2; V gene: TRBV29-1; D gene: TRBD2
CDR3 DNA: TGCAGCGTAAATTCTGGCTCTGGGGCCAACGTCCTGACTTTC; CDR3 protein: CSVNSGSGANVLTF; clone size: -; J gene: TRBJ2-6; V gene: TRBV29-1; D gene: -
CDR3 DNA: TGTGCCAGCAGCACCCTGACTAGCGGGGGGGCCCAAGAGACCCAGTACTTC; CDR3 protein: CASSTLTSGGAQETQYF; clone size: few; J gene: TRBJ2-5; V gene: TRBV9; D gene: TRBD2
CDR3 DNA: TGTGCCAGCACCCCCTCTGTGAACACTGAAGCTTTCTTT; CDR3 protein: CASTPSVNTEAFF; clone size: medium-sized; J gene: TRBJ1-1; V gene: TRBV9; D gene: -
CDR3 DNA: TGTGCCAGCAGAGGGGCGCCGAACACCGGGGAGCTGTTTTTT; CDR3 protein: CASRGAPNTGELFF; clone size: few; J gene: TRBJ2-2; V gene: TRBV9; D gene: -
CDR3 DNA: TGTGCCAGTAGAAACCAGCAGAGCTCTGGGGCCAACGTCCTGACTTTC; CDR3 protein: CASRNQQSSGANVLTF; clone size: few; J gene: TRBJ2-6; V gene: TRBV19; D gene: -
CDR3 DNA: TGTGCCAGCAGCGTCGCCCCTAGCACAGATACGCAGTATTTT; CDR3 protein: CASSVAPSTDTQYF; clone size: many; J gene: TRBJ2-3; V gene: TRBV9; D gene: -